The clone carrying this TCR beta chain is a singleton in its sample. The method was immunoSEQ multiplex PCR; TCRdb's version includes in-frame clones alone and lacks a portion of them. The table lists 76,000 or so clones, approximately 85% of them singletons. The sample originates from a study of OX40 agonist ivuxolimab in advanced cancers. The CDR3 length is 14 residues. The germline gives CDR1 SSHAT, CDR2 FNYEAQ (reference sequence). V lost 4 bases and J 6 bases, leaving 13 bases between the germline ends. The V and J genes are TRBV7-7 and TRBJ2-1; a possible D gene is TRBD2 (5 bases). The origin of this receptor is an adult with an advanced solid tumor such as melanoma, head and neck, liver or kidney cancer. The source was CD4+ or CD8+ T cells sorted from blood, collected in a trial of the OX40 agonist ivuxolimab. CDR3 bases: TGTGCCAGCAGCTCTGGACTCCTTGGCAATGAGCAGTTCTTC. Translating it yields CASSSGLLGNEQFF.